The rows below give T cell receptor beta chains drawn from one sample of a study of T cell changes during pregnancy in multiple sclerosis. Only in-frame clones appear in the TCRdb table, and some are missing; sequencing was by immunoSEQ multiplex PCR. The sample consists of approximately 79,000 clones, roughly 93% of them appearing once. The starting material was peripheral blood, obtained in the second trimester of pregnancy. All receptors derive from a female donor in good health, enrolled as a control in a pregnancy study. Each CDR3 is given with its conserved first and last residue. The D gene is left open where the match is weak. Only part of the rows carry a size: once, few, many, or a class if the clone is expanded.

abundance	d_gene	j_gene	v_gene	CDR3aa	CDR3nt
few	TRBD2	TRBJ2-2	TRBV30	CAWRGLAGDTGELFF	TGTGCCTGGAGAGGACTAGCGGGGGACACCGGGGAGCTGTTTTTT
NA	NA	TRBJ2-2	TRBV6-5	CASSYSSWVRNGELFF	TGTGCCAGCAGTTACTCGAGCTGGGTCAGGAACGGGGAGCTGTTTTTT
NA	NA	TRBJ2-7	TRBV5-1	CASSLAGGDYEQYF	TGCGCCAGCAGCTTGGCGGGGGGCGATTACGAGCAATACTTC
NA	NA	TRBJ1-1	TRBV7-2	CASSRNPREDTEAFF	TGTGCCAGCAGCAGGAATCCCAGGGAGGACACTGAAGCTTTCTTT
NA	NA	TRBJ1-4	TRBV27	CASSPRLATNEKLFF	TGTGCCAGCAGTCCCAGACTTGCAACTAATGAAAAACTGTTTTTT
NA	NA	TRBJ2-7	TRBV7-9	CASSSRDWSYEQYF	TGTGCCAGCAGCTCCCGGGACTGGAGCTACGAGCAGTACTTC
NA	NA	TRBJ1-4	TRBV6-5	CASRGGANEKLFF	TGTGCCAGCAGAGGGGGGGCTAATGAAAAACTGTTTTTT
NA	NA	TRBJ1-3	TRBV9	CASSPLRTGNTIYF	TGTGCCAGCAGCCCCCTCAGGACAGGAAACACCATATATTTT
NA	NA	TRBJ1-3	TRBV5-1	CASSLEGTGIRNTIYF	TGCGCCAGCAGCTTGGAGGGAACAGGGATAAGAAACACCATATATTTT
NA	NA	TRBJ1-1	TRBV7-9	CASSLGRGGTEAFF	TGTGCCAGCAGCTTAGGACGGGGTGGGACTGAAGCTTTCTTT
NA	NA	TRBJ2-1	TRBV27	CASRGFRGPRGNEQFF	TGTGCCAGCAGAGGTTTCAGGGGCCCCCGCGGCAATGAGCAGTTCTTC
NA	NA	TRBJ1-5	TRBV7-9	CASSVADSNQPQHF	TGTGCCAGCAGCGTCGCGGATAGCAATCAGCCCCAGCATTTT
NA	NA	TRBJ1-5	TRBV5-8	CASSWAGFSNQPQHF	TGTGCCAGCAGTTGGGCGGGATTTAGCAATCAGCCCCAGCATTTT
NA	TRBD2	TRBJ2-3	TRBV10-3	CAGKTSGPTDTQYF	TGTGCCGGAAAGACTAGCGGACCTACAGATACGCAGTATTTT
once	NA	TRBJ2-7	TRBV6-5	CASRRTIQGRYEQYF	TGTGCCAGCAGGCGAACCATACAGGGGAGGTACGAGCAGTACTTC
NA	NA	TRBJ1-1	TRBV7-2	CASSSYGAMNTEAFF	TGTGCCAGCAGCTCTTATGGGGCTATGAACACTGAAGCTTTCTTT
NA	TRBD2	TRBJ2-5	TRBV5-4	CASSIDGGGSETQYF	TGTGCCAGCAGCATAGATGGGGGGGGGTCAGAGACCCAGTACTTC
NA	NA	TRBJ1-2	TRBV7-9	CATIYRASDGYTF	TGTGCCACCATATACAGGGCTTCGGATGGCTACACCTTC
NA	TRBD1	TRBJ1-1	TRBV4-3	CASSQGRQGISTEAFF	TGCGCCAGCAGCCAAGGACGACAGGGGATCTCCACTGAAGCTTTCTTT
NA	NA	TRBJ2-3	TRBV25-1	CASSDLRGSGTDTQYF	TGTGCCAGCAGTGATCTACGGGGTTCTGGCACAGATACGCAGTATTTT
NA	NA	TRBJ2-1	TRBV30	CAWRGDTRFF	TGTGCCTGGAGGGGGGACACCCGTTTCTTC
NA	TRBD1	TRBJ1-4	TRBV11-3	CASSFRGRANEKLFF	TGTGCCAGCAGCTTCAGGGGGCGGGCTAATGAAAAACTGTTTTTT
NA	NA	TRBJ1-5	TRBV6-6	CASSYSYRDNQPQHF	TGTGCCAGCAGTTACTCGTACAGGGACAATCAGCCCCAGCATTTT
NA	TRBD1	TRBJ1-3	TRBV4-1	CASSASGQISGNTIYF	TGCGCCAGCAGCGCCTCGGGACAGATCTCTGGAAACACCATATATTTT
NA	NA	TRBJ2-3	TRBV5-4	CASSLGVGSPDTQYF	TGTGCCAGCAGCTTGGGGGTCGGGTCACCAGATACGCAGTATTTT
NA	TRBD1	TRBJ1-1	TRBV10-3	CAISESPTGLETEAFF	TGTGCCATCAGTGAGTCCCCGACAGGGCTTGAGACTGAAGCTTTCTTT
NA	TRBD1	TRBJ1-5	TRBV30	CAWSVEDRLNQPQHF	TGTGCCTGGAGTGTAGAGGACAGGCTAAATCAGCCCCAGCATTTT
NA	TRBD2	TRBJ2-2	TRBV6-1	CASSDGLAGRNTGELFF	TGTGCCAGCAGTGACGGGCTAGCGGGGCGTAACACCGGGGAGCTGTTTTTT
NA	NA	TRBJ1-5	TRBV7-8	CASSLDSSNQPQHF	TGTGCCAGCAGCCTAGACAGTAGCAATCAGCCCCAGCATTTT
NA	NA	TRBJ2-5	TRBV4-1	CASSQGRGSSETQYF	TGCGCCAGCAGCCAAGGTAGGGGTTCGTCGGAGACCCAGTACTTC
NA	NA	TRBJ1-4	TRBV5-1	CASSLEAGKLFF	TGCGCCAGCAGCTTGGAAGCGGGGAAACTGTTTTTT
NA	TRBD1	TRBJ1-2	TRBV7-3	CASSPVTLDRASGYTF	TGTGCCAGCAGCCCAGTCACCCTCGACAGGGCGAGTGGCTACACCTTC
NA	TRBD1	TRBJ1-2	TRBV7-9	CASSPGTGYANYGYTF	TGTGCCAGCAGCCCCGGGACAGGATACGCTAACTATGGCTACACCTTC
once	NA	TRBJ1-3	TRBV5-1	CASSLSDTTGNTIYF	TGCGCCAGCAGCTTGAGCGATACCACTGGAAACACCATATATTTT
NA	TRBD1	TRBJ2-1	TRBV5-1	CASSSLITGQVGNEQFF	TGCGCCAGCAGCTCTCTCATAACGGGACAGGTCGGGAATGAGCAGTTCTTC
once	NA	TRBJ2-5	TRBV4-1	CASSRGLPTETQYF	TGCGCCAGCAGCCGCGGACTACCCACAGAGACCCAGTACTTC
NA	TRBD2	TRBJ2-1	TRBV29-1	CSVEDRLASYNEQFF	TGCAGCGTTGAAGATCGACTAGCCAGCTACAATGAGCAGTTCTTC
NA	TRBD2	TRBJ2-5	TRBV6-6	CASLPGRGVREETQYF	TGTGCCAGCCTACCCGGACGGGGGGTAAGGGAAGAGACCCAGTACTTC
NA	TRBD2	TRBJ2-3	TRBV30	CALNVLAGTDTQYF	TGTGCCCTGAACGTCCTAGCGGGGACAGATACGCAGTATTTT
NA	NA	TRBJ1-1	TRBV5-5	CASSSGLSNTEAFF	TGTGCCAGCAGCTCAGGACTTTCGAACACTGAAGCTTTCTTT
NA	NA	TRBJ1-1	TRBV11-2	CASSLAGGATEAFF	TGTGCCAGCAGCTTAGCTGGGGGGGCCACTGAAGCTTTCTTT
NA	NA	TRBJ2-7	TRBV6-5	CASSNLQDAQYF	TGTGCCAGCAGTAACCTACAGGACGCGCAGTACTTC
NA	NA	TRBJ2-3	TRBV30	CACPGTDTQYF	TGTGCCTGCCCCGGCACAGATACGCAGTATTTT
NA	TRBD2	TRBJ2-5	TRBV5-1	CASSKSGGLQETQYF	TGCGCCAGCAGTAAGAGCGGGGGACTGCAAGAGACCCAGTACTTC
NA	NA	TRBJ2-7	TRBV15	CATSRDTGSYEQYF	TGTGCCACCAGCAGAGATACTGGCTCCTACGAGCAGTACTTC
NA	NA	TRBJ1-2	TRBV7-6	CASIGSSGDYTF	TGTGCCAGCATCGGATCATCAGGGGATTACACCTTC
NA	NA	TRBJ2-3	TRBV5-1	CASSLYSGAGDTQYF	TGCGCCAGCAGCTTGTACTCAGGGGCGGGAGATACGCAGTATTTT
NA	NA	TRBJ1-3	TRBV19	CASSMIAITGNTIYF	TGTGCCAGTAGTATGATCGCGATTACTGGAAACACCATATATTTT
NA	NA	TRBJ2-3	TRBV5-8	CASSPGASGDTQYF	TGTGCCAGCAGCCCGGGGGCTAGCGGAGATACGCAGTATTTT
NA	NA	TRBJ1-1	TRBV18	CASSPRTDSHTEAFF	TGTGCCAGCTCCCCACGGACGGACTCACACACTGAAGCTTTCTTT